What follows are 30 T cell receptor beta chains derived from one specimen sequenced in a study of blood T cell repertoires in COVID-19. Sequencing used immunoSEQ multiplex PCR; TCRdb keeps in-frame clones, though not all of them. The table shows 390,000 or so clones, with more than 80% occurring only once. Specimen: peripheral blood. These receptors were collected from a woman aged 25 to 39 with active or convalescent COVID-19.

V and J are TRBV7-9 and TRBJ1-2; D is ambiguous. The CDR3 sequence is 12 residues long. The V gene lost 4 bases and the J gene lost 1 base, with 4 bases spanning the gap. The germline CDR1 and CDR2 sequences are SEHNR and FQNEAQ (reference sequence). This CDR3 is CASSSDNYGYTF. In nucleotides, the CDR3 is TGTGCCAGCAGCTCAGATAACTATGGCTACACCTTC.

The chain is built from TRBV15 and TRBJ2-5; 13 nucleotides agree with TRBD2. Losses at the gene ends were 1 base for V and 5 bases for J; bases not matched to a gene: 7. Germline V CDR1 and CDR2: LNHNV, YYDKDF (reference sequence). This CDR3 has 17 amino acids. CDR3 sequence: CATSRGTSGSMGETQYF. Written as DNA, the CDR3 is TGTGCCACCAGCAGAGGGACTAGCGGGAGTATGGGCGAGACCCAGTACTTC.

The chain uses TRBV4-1 and TRBJ2-7; TRBD1 might be the D (5 bases). This CDR3 comprises 15 residues. The germline V gene has CDR1 MGHRA and CDR2 YSYEKL. V was cut by 3 bases and J by 0 bases, with 12 bases left in between. In DNA, the CDR3 is TGCGCCAGCAGCCAGGCACAGGAGAGCTCCTACGAGCAGTACTTC. Translated: CASSQAQESSYEQYF.

The gene calls are TRBV11-2 and TRBJ1-1; D gene ambiguous. This CDR3 region has 16 residues. Germline lookup yields CDR1 SGHAT and CDR2 FQNNGV. V was trimmed by 5 bases and J by 3 bases, leaving 19 bases between them. The CDR3 DNA reads as TGTGCCAGCAGCCACGTTTGGAGGGATAGGGACACTGAAGCTTTCTTT. Residues: CASSHVWRDRDTEAFF.

The V and J genes are TRBV6-5 and TRBJ1-1, with 7 bases that match TRBD1. The germline gives CDR1 MNHEY, CDR2 SVGAGI. This CDR3 has 13 residues. V lost 6 bases, J lost 3 bases, and 4 bases stayed unmatched. This CDR3 reads CASSNRGHTEAFF. The CDR3 region has the DNA TGTGCCAGCAGCAACAGGGGTCACACTGAAGCTTTCTTT.

The chain uses TRBV6-5 and TRBJ1-6; weak D call: TRBD1 (6 bases). Germline CDR1 and CDR2: MNHEY and SVGAGI. The CDR3 contains 15 residues. V was clipped by 4 bases and J by 3 bases, with 10 bases between them. The CDR3 bases are TGTGCCAGCAGTTTCCGGGACATCTATAATTCACCCCTCCACTTT. Residues: CASSFRDIYNSPLHF.

The chain has TRBV5-1 and TRBJ2-7; TRBD2 matches 7 bases. CDR3 length equals 15 residues. Germline-derived CDR1 and CDR2 are SGHRS and YFSETQ. V dropped 1 base and J dropped 6; count of bases not matched to a gene: 10. CDR3 protein: CASSLYSPGGSEQYF. As DNA, the CDR3 is TGCGCCAGCAGCTTGTATTCGCCGGGGGGAAGCGAGCAGTACTTC.

The J gene is TRBJ2-1, the V gene TRBV6-4, with a tentative D call TRBD2 (6 bases). Germline CDR1 and CDR2: MRHNA and SNTAGT. The CDR3 extends over 15 amino acids. Trimming pared 5 bases from V and 4 bases from J, leaving 15 bases between. CDR3 in DNA: TGTGCCAGCAGTCCGGGGGTGCTGGGGTACAATGAGCAGTTCTTC. It codes for CASSPGVLGYNEQFF.

The chain uses TRBV18 and TRBJ2-1; 11 nucleotides line up with TRBD2. This CDR3 contains 17 residues. The V gene end was trimmed by 1 base and the J gene end by 0 bases; junction bases not matched to a gene: 2. Per germline, CDR1 KGHSH and CDR2 LQKENI. CDR3 in DNA: TGTGCCAGCTCACCACAACTAGCGGGGGACTCCTACAATGAGCAGTTCTTC. As protein: CASSPQLAGDSYNEQFF. Supplemented by reference TRBV18 and TRBJ2-1, the full variable domain reads NAGVMQNPRHLVRRRGQEARLRCSPMKGHSHVYWYRQLPEEGLKFMVYLQKENIIDESGMPKERFSAEFPKEGPSILRIQQVVRGDSAAYFCASSPQLAGDSYNEQFFGPGTRLTVL.

The chain uses TRBV28 and TRBJ2-7; weak D call: TRBD2 (5 bases). Deletions cut 3 bases from V and 1 base from J, with 13 bases between. Per the germline V gene, CDR1 is MDHEN and CDR2 is SYDVKM. The CDR3 has 15 amino acids. CDR3 sequence (DNA): TGTGCCAGCAGTTTTCGGGGAAAGAAGTCCTACGAGCAGTACTTC. Amino acid sequence: CASSFRGKKSYEQYF.

The genes are TRBV5-4 and TRBJ2-7; tentatively, D is TRBD2 (6 bases). V lost 3 bases and J 5 bases, leaving 15 bases between the germline ends. Germline values: CDR1 SGHNT, CDR2 YYREEE (reference sequence). The CDR3 is 14 amino acids. CDR3 in DNA: TGTGCCAGCAGCTCGGGACTCCCCAGCCACGAGCAGTACTTC. Protein product: CASSSGLPSHEQYF.

The chain is built from TRBV10-3 and TRBJ2-3; 15 positions agree with TRBD2. Germline trimming cut 9 bases from V and 4 bases from J; bases unmatched to any gene: 2. The length of the CDR3 is 14 residues. CDR1 is ENHRY, CDR2 SYGVKD, per germline. The CDR3 loop reads CAMGLAGGADTQYF. The CDR3 coding sequence is TGTGCCATGGGACTAGCGGGAGGTGCAGATACGCAGTATTTT.

The rearrangement uses TRBV7-6 and TRBJ1-1, with 7 bases aligning to TRBD1. The V gene end was trimmed by 4 bases and the J gene end by 2 bases; junction bases not matched to a gene: 10. Germline V lookup: CDR1 SGHVS, CDR2 FNYEAQ. This CDR3 comprises 16 residues. The CDR3 loop reads CASSSNAGTVNTEAFF. DNA of the CDR3: TGTGCCAGCAGCTCAAACGCCGGGACAGTAAACACTGAAGCTTTCTTT.

The DNA for the CDR3 is TGTGCCAGCAGCGCCATTTTCGTAGCGGGAGGTCATGCCGGGGAGCTGTTTTTT. It translates to CASSAIFVAGGHAGELFF. V usage is TRBV9 and J usage is TRBJ2-2; 10 bases line up with TRBD2. Germline loops: CDR1 SGDLS, CDR2 YYNGEE. This CDR3 region has 18 residues. The trim removed 3 bases at V and 6 bases at J, leaving 14 bases unmatched.

The rearrangement joins TRBV7-8 to TRBJ2-3; tentative D call: TRBD1 (6 bases). The CDR3 covers 13 residues. V was trimmed by 5 bases and J by 5 bases, leaving 11 bases between them. CDR1 is SGHVS, CDR2 FQNEAQ, per germline. For the CDR3, the DNA is TGTGCCAGCAGCCGGCCCAGGGGAGATACGCAGTATTTT. Its protein is CASSRPRGDTQYF.

The chain links TRBV4-1 to TRBJ2-1; D is possibly TRBD1 (6 bases). The germline gives CDR1 MGHRA, CDR2 YSYEKL. This CDR3 spans 14 amino acids. V dropped 0 bases and J dropped 7 bases, with 10 bases sitting between them. The CDR3 DNA reads TGCGCCAGCAGCCAAGAAATCGGACAGAATGAGCAGTTCTTC. It specifies CASSQEIGQNEQFF.

This chain uses TRBV27 with TRBJ2-7; D possibly corresponds to TRBD1 (5 bases). Trimming cost V 4 bases and J 3 bases, with 10 bases left between them. From germline, CDR1 is MNHEY and CDR2 SMNVEV (reference sequence). The CDR3 is 13 amino acids. The CDR3 region is CASSSRTYYEQYF. As DNA, the CDR3 is TGTGCCAGCAGTTCCCGGACATACTACGAGCAGTACTTC.

The chain carries TRBV14 and TRBJ2-1; maybe TRBD2 (6 bases). CDR1 SGHDN and CDR2 FVKESK come from the germline V gene. V lost 4 bases to trimming and J lost 9 bases, with 25 bases between them. This CDR3 contains 17 residues. CDR3 DNA sequence: TGTGCCAGCAGCCCGGGCGTTTCGGGAGTTGCGGGTGGTGAGCAGTTCTTC. It encodes CASSPGVSGVAGGEQFF.

This chain uses TRBV6-1 with TRBJ1-2, with D uncertain. The ends were cut back, 2 bases at V and 0 bases at J, with 13 bases in the middle. This CDR3 contains 16 residues. Germline V gene sequence: CDR1 MNHNS, CDR2 SASEGT. The CDR3 is CASSEIRGGANYGYTF. CDR3 DNA sequence: TGTGCCAGCAGTGAAATTCGCGGCGGAGCTAACTATGGCTACACCTTC.

The chain recombines TRBV6-5 with TRBJ1-3, with D maybe TRBD1 (5 bases). CDR1 is MNHEY and CDR2 is SVGAGI in the germline V gene. The CDR3 contains 14 residues. The V and J ends lost 7 bases and 0 bases respectively, with 10 bases between them. CDR3 residues: CASNDRSSGNTIYF. The CDR3 DNA is TGTGCCAGCAACGACAGATCCTCTGGAAACACCATATATTTT.

V gene TRBV19 combines with J gene TRBJ1-5; D might be TRBD1 (6 bases). This CDR3 comprises 16 residues. Germline V gene lookup returns CDR1 LNHDA and CDR2 SQIVND (reference sequence). Trimming removed 1 base from V and 2 bases from J, with 12 bases in between. The CDR3 loop is CASSIGRAGGNQPQHF. CDR3 nucleotides: TGTGCCAGTAGTATAGGTAGGGCAGGGGGCAATCAGCCCCAGCATTTT.

The table lists this clone with a few counts. The rearrangement uses TRBV6-5 and TRBJ1-1; TRBD1 might be the D (5 bases). The germline gives CDR1 MNHEY, CDR2 SVGAGI. The V gene lost 1 base and the J gene lost 4 bases, with 10 bases spanning the gap. This CDR3 has 14 amino acids. The CDR3 DNA reads TGTGCCAGCAGTTACTTGCAGGGAGGCACTGAAGCTTTCTTT. Its protein product is CASSYLQGGTEAFF.

A note on this clone: The same CDR3 arises from other DNA sequences in this sample as well. The chain carries TRBV3-1 (or the pseudogene TRBV3-2) and TRBJ1-2, with TRBD1 as a possible D gene (5 bases). From germline, CDR1 is LGHDT and CDR2 YNNKEL (reference sequence). This CDR3 is built from 14 residues. Trimming removed 1 base at V and 2 bases at J, with 8 bases between. The CDR3: CASSQGTGNYGYTF. CDR3 nucleotides: TGTGCCAGCAGCCAAGGTACAGGCAACTATGGCTACACCTTC.

V is TRBV7-6 and J is TRBJ1-2, with 7 nucleotides matching TRBD1. The CDR3 is made up of 16 amino acids. The V and J ends lost 2 bases and 3 bases, in that order; junction bases with no gene match: 9. Germline V CDR1 and CDR2: SGHVS, FNYEAQ. The CDR3 DNA is TGTGCCAGCAGCTTATCTAGTGGAAGGGGGCACTATGGCTACACCTTC. This gives the protein CASSLSSGRGHYGYTF.

The V call is TRBV6-5, the J call TRBJ2-7; D may be TRBD2 (6 bases). Trimming left V 1 base short and J 3 bases short, with 10 bases between. Germline loops: CDR1 MNHEY, CDR2 SVGAGI. The CDR3 length is 14 residues. CDR3 amino acids: CASSYYRGGYEQYF. CDR3 DNA sequence: TGTGCCAGCAGTTACTACCGGGGAGGCTACGAGCAGTACTTC.

This clone was seen a handful of times. The chain's CDR3 is CASSYPLRDISENTGELFF. Written as DNA, the CDR3 is TGTGCCAGTAGCTACCCTCTCCGGGATATATCAGAGAACACCGGGGAGCTGTTTTTT. The V gene is TRBV19, the J gene TRBJ2-2; the D gene is possibly TRBD2 (5 bases). Germline CDR1 and CDR2: LNHDA and SQIVND (reference sequence). The CDR3 runs to 19 residues. Trimming took 6 bases from V and 1 from J, leaving 24 bases between them. Variable domain in full (rest from reference TRBV19 and TRBJ2-2): DGGITQSPKYLFRKEGQNVTLSCEQNLNHDAMYWYRQDPGQGLRLIYYSQIVNDFQKGDIAEGYSVSREKKESFPLTVTSAQKNPTAFYLCASSYPLRDISENTGELFFGEGSRLTVL.

The chain is built from TRBV29-1 and TRBJ2-7; D is uncertain. V lost 5 bases and J 2 bases, leaving 7 bases between the germline ends. Germline-derived CDR1 and CDR2 are SQVTM and ANQGSEA. The CDR3 runs 11 residues. The CDR3 reads CSVLETYEQYF. The CDR3 nucleotides are TGCAGCGTTCTGGAGACCTACGAGCAGTACTTC.

This clone was detected a few times. This chain links TRBV29-1 with TRBJ1-2; maybe TRBD1 (6 bases). The CDR3 is 13 residues long. The germline V and J ends were trimmed by 2 bases and 5 bases, with 12 bases remaining between them. CDR1 and CDR2 from the germline V gene are SQVTM and ANQGSEA. The DNA of the CDR3 is TGCAGCGTTGAAACAGGGATGGATTATGGCTACACCTTC. It translates to CSVETGMDYGYTF.

The rearrangement uses TRBV11-2 and TRBJ1-2; D call uncertain. This CDR3 has 16 amino acids. V was cut by 2 bases and J by 6 bases, with 19 bases left in between. The germline gives CDR1 SGHAT, CDR2 FQNNGV. The DNA for the CDR3 is TGTGCCAGCAGCTTACTTTTCGGAGACACTAGGGATGGCTACACCTTC. This translates into CASSLLFGDTRDGYTF.

The table lists this clone with a few counts. This rearrangement joins TRBV19 to TRBJ2-3; D is perhaps TRBD1 (5 bases). The CDR3 consists of 13 residues. CDR1 and CDR2 from the germline V gene are LNHDA and SQIVND (reference sequence). V was clipped by 6 bases and J by 3 bases, with 10 bases between them. The CDR3 DNA reads as TGTGCCAGTAGGCCGGCAGGGACAGATACGCAGTATTTT. This encodes CASRPAGTDTQYF.